This T cell receptor beta chain was recovered during a study of T cell clonality in common variable immunodeficiency. Findings and caveats of the study: Repertoire-complication correlations in CVID were limited by patient heterogeneity. Shared TCRbeta clones were fewer between CVID subjects than controls. Compared with healthy controls, CVID subjects showed increased TCRbeta clonality, mostly in about a third.

In germline, CDR1 is GTSNPN, CDR2 SVGIG (reference sequence). The CDR3 is 11 residues long. CVID and control samples used equivalent genomic DNA input. Only in-frame clones appear in the TCRdb table, and some are missing; sequencing was by immunoSEQ multiplex PCR. The specimen has about 44,000 clones, none found just once. Of note for this clone: Its antigen is not identified. The read halts 3 residues ahead of the CDR3 end, with the missing end drawn from the germline J gene.

This receptor was identified in a person aged 18 to 75 in good health. The source material was peripheral blood mononuclear cells. This sequence joins TRBV30 and TRBJ2-4; D gene uncertain. The DNA read from the CDR3 is TGTGCCTGGAGTTTGGGTCCGGGT. Its protein is CAWSLGPG. From start to end, the CDR3 is CAWSLGPGQYF.